Only one count was recorded for the clone carrying this T cell receptor (beta chain). Its antigen is as yet unknown. This sample was included in a study of regulatory T cells in long-lasting Graves disease. Findings of the study overall: Whereas new patients shared 800 to 1,000 public clonotypes, persistent patients shared more, at 2,500 to 3,500.

Germline CDR1 reads SGHRS; CDR2 reads YFSETQ. This CDR3 has 15 residues. The V and J ends lost 4 bases and 1 base respectively, with 14 bases between them. The time point is: newly diagnosed GD, antithyroid drugs for less than 3 months. Extracted RNA from PBMCs served as the source of the TCR library. Xi'an, China, was home to the endocrinology department that provided patients. Arm-PCR of CDR3 regions with iRepertoire HTBI primers generated TCR beta libraries. TCRdb re-derived calls from the multiplex PCR reads in MiXCR, one entry per CDR3 protein. The repertoire has 540,000 or so distinct CDR3 sequences, approximately 13% of them found once; the top ten carry roughly 10%. The sample was also reused in another study, on T cells in Graves' hyperthyroidism and ophthalmopathy. From that study: Diagnoses used clinical symptoms, serum thyroxine and TRAb, thyroid ultrasound and orbital computed tomography.

This rearrangement joins TRBV5-1 to TRBJ1-1, with D perhaps matching TRBD1 (6 bases). Source: peripheral blood mononuclear cells (PBMCs), taken at new diagnosis, from a patient treated with antithyroid drugs. This receptor was identified in a man aged 25 to 40 with Graves disease. CDR3 amino acids: CASSPLDRKNTEAFF. CDR3 DNA sequence: TGCGCCAGCAGCCCCCTGGACAGAAAGAACACTGAAGCTTTCTTT.